A selection of T cell receptor beta chains follows, all from one sample in a study of human thymus T cells. Libraries were prepared by immunoSEQ multiplex PCR; TCRdb keeps only in-frame clonotypes and omits some of them. The table has some 80,000 clones, 90% to 98% seen once. The sequenced sample consisted of thymus tissue. Source of these receptors: a boy younger than two with a congenital heart defect but otherwise immunologically healthy. The CDR3 runs from the conserved cysteine through the conserved F or W. The order of the fields is D gene, J gene, clone size, V gene, CDR3 protein, CDR3 DNA. D genes are given only for firm matches. Size is stated for part of the rows, as once, few or many counts, or as a class when the clone is expanded.

D: -; J: TRBJ1-5; size: -; V: TRBV6-1; CDR3: CASSERSRHGVYRLCDSNQPQHF; DNA: TGTGCCAGCAGTGAAAGGTCACGACACGGGGTCTACCGCTTGTGTGATAGCAATCAGCCCCAGCATTTT
D: -; J: TRBJ2-5; size: -; V: TRBV4-2; CDR3: CASSQEASQETQYF; DNA: TGTGCCAGCAGCCAAGAGGCGAGCCAAGAGACCCAGTACTTC
D: -; J: TRBJ1-2; size: -; V: TRBV6-5; CDR3: CASSSTGPGGYTF; DNA: TGTGCCAGCAGTTCCACAGGGCCCGGTGGCTACACCTTC
D: -; J: TRBJ2-7; size: once; V: TRBV29-1; CDR3: CSVELWDSYEQYF; DNA: TGCAGCGTTGAGTTGTGGGATTCCTACGAGCAGTACTTC
D: -; J: TRBJ2-3; size: -; V: TRBV7-2; CDR3: CASSSTPPWLGGTDTQYF; DNA: TGTGCCAGCAGCTCAACCCCCCCCTGGCTGGGAGGCACAGATACGCAGTATTTT
D: -; J: TRBJ1-3; size: -; V: TRBV29-1; CDR3: CSVEVGGIGNTIYF; DNA: TGCAGCGTTGAAGTTGGGGGCATCGGAAACACCATATATTTT
D: -; J: TRBJ2-7; size: once; V: TRBV11-2; CDR3: CASTYGLSDSYEQYF; DNA: TGTGCCAGCACCTACGGTCTTTCGGATTCCTACGAGCAGTACTTC
D: TRBD1; J: TRBJ2-1; size: -; V: TRBV6-1; CDR3: CASRDRGSNEQFF; DNA: TGTGCCAGCCGGGACAGGGGGTCCAATGAGCAGTTCTTC
D: -; J: TRBJ1-2; size: once; V: TRBV7-9; CDR3: CASSCSPVIVGMVNYGYTF; DNA: TGTGCCAGCAGCTGCTCCCCCGTCATAGTGGGAATGGTTAACTATGGCTACACCTTC
D: -; J: TRBJ2-2; size: once; V: TRBV5-1; CDR3: CASSSSFGAQVHGELFF; DNA: TGCGCCAGCAGCTCCTCTTTCGGGGCCCAGGTGCACGGGGAGCTGTTTTTT
D: -; J: TRBJ2-7; size: -; V: TRBV14; CDR3: CASSRTSYYEQYF; DNA: TGTGCCAGCAGCAGGACATCCTACTACGAGCAGTACTTC
D: -; J: TRBJ2-5; size: -; V: TRBV5-8; CDR3: CASSLFLGQQETQYF; DNA: TGTGCCAGCAGCTTGTTTCTAGGACAGCAAGAGACCCAGTACTTC
D: TRBD2; J: TRBJ2-1; size: -; V: TRBV9; CDR3: CASSSWGSGGPGYNEQFF; DNA: TGTGCCAGCAGCTCCTGGGGTAGCGGGGGGCCCGGGTACAATGAGCAGTTCTTC
D: -; J: TRBJ2-7; size: once; V: TRBV6-4; CDR3: CASSDSGMGTYEQYF; DNA: TGTGCCAGCAGTGACTCGGGGATGGGGACCTACGAGCAGTACTTC
D: TRBD2; J: TRBJ2-7; size: -; V: TRBV7-9; CDR3: CASSFLGGYEQYF; DNA: TGTGCCAGCAGCTTCCTCGGGGGGTACGAGCAGTACTTC
D: -; J: TRBJ2-5; size: -; V: TRBV11-2; CDR3: CASSLSGWGQETQYF; DNA: TGTGCCAGCAGCTTATCTGGGTGGGGACAAGAGACCCAGTACTTC
D: -; J: TRBJ2-3; size: -; V: TRBV5-1; CDR3: CASSKGPPVQQGDTQYF; DNA: TGCGCCAGCAGCAAAGGGCCCCCGGTTCAGCAGGGAGATACGCAGTATTTT
D: -; J: TRBJ2-7; size: -; V: TRBV4-3; CDR3: CASSQGLGVRVYEQYF; DNA: TGCGCCAGCAGCCAAGGTCTAGGCGTCCGGGTCTACGAGCAGTACTTC
D: -; J: TRBJ2-3; size: -; V: TRBV28; CDR3: CASSLAEDGDTQYF; DNA: TGTGCCAGCAGTTTAGCGGAAGATGGGGATACGCAGTATTTT
D: TRBD1; J: TRBJ1-3; size: once; V: TRBV28; CDR3: CASSPAQGGDTIYF; DNA: TGTGCCAGCAGTCCCGCCCAGGGGGGGGACACCATATATTTT
D: TRBD2; J: TRBJ2-5; size: -; V: TRBV5-1; CDR3: CASSPREGRETQYF; DNA: TGCGCCAGCAGCCCACGGGAGGGCCGGGAGACCCAGTACTTC
D: TRBD1; J: TRBJ1-2; size: few; V: TRBV18; CDR3: CASSPEWDRRAYGYTF; DNA: TGTGCCAGCTCACCAGAATGGGACAGAAGGGCTTATGGCTACACCTTC
D: -; J: TRBJ2-5; size: -; V: TRBV7-6; CDR3: CASSSMGLPLPETQYF; DNA: TGTGCCAGCAGCTCCATGGGACTCCCCCTTCCGGAGACCCAGTACTTC
D: TRBD1; J: TRBJ1-1; size: once; V: TRBV6-1; CDR3: CASSEVWTGVATEAFF; DNA: TGTGCCAGCAGTGAAGTCTGGACAGGGGTGGCCACTGAAGCTTTCTTT
D: -; J: TRBJ1-2; size: -; V: TRBV12-5; CDR3: CASGVPNLPGYTF; DNA: TGTGCTAGTGGTGTCCCAAATTTGCCTGGCTACACCTTC
D: -; J: TRBJ1-1; size: -; V: TRBV29-1; CDR3: CSVDRDGNTEAFF; DNA: TGCAGCGTGGACCGGGACGGGAACACTGAAGCTTTCTTT
D: TRBD2; J: TRBJ2-7; size: -; V: TRBV13; CDR3: CASSSTGTSGGYEQYF; DNA: TGTGCCAGCAGCTCCACCGGGACTAGCGGGGGGTACGAGCAGTACTTC
D: TRBD2; J: TRBJ2-5; size: -; V: TRBV4-2; CDR3: CASSQDESGGPVKTQYF; DNA: TGTGCCAGCAGCCAAGATGAAAGCGGGGGGCCCGTCAAGACCCAGTACTTC
D: -; J: TRBJ2-1; size: -; V: TRBV29-1; CDR3: CSVDQPTTSYNEQFF; DNA: TGCAGCGTTGATCAGCCTACCACCTCCTACAATGAGCAGTTCTTC
D: -; J: TRBJ1-1; size: -; V: TRBV6-5; CDR3: CASSSKTQKGAFF; DNA: TGTGCCAGCAGTTCCAAGACCCAAAAGGGAGCTTTCTTT
D: TRBD2; J: TRBJ2-3; size: -; V: TRBV27; CDR3: CASSLPGLACTDTQYF; DNA: TGTGCCAGCAGTTTACCGGGACTAGCTTGCACAGATACGCAGTATTTT
D: TRBD2; J: TRBJ2-1; size: -; V: TRBV5-1; CDR3: CASSPLAGVGYNEQFF; DNA: TGCGCCAGCAGCCCACTAGCGGGGGTTGGATACAATGAGCAGTTCTTC
D: TRBD1; J: TRBJ1-1; size: -; V: TRBV6-6; CDR3: CASRTGSWDTEAFF; DNA: TGTGCCAGCAGGACAGGGTCCTGGGACACTGAAGCTTTCTTT
D: -; J: TRBJ1-4; size: -; V: TRBV14; CDR3: CASSQDPNGPNEKLFF; DNA: TGTGCCAGCAGCCAAGATCCGAACGGGCCTAATGAAAAACTGTTTTTT
D: -; J: TRBJ2-2; size: -; V: TRBV19; CDR3: CAAYGVGTGELFF; DNA: TGTGCCGCCTACGGGGTAGGCACCGGGGAGCTGTTTTTT
D: -; J: TRBJ1-2; size: -; V: TRBV29-1; CDR3: CSVEDPGGYGYTF; DNA: TGCAGCGTTGAAGATCCTGGCGGCTATGGCTACACCTTC
D: -; J: TRBJ1-5; size: once; V: TRBV19; CDR3: CASSIDLFGFQPQHF; DNA: TGTGCCAGTAGTATAGATCTATTCGGGTTTCAGCCCCAGCATTTT
D: TRBD1; J: TRBJ1-1; size: -; V: TRBV10-3; CDR3: CAISERDRAHPEKAYTEAFF; DNA: TGTGCCATCAGTGAGAGGGACAGGGCCCATCCTGAGAAGGCTTACACTGAAGCTTTCTTT
D: -; J: TRBJ2-7; size: -; V: TRBV10-3; CDR3: CAISNGTYEQYF; DNA: TGTGCCATCAGTAACGGGACCTACGAGCAGTACTTC
D: TRBD1; J: TRBJ2-4; size: -; V: TRBV13; CDR3: CASSLGLRGRLLAKNIQYF; DNA: TGTGCCAGCAGCTTAGGGTTAAGGGGGCGGCTACTAGCCAAAAACATTCAGTACTTC
D: -; J: TRBJ2-7; size: -; V: TRBV6-1; CDR3: CASSEAASRGAYEQYF; DNA: TGTGCCAGCAGTGAAGCCGCCAGCCGCGGGGCCTACGAGCAGTACTTC
D: -; J: TRBJ1-1; size: -; V: TRBV14; CDR3: CASSQAPQGGGTEAFF; DNA: TGTGCCAGCAGCCAAGCCCCCCAGGGAGGGGGCACTGAAGCTTTCTTT
D: -; J: TRBJ1-2; size: -; V: TRBV5-4; CDR3: CASSLGRGWIPGGYTF; DNA: TGTGCCAGCAGCTTGGGAAGGGGGTGGATCCCGGGTGGCTACACCTTC
D: -; J: TRBJ1-1; size: -; V: TRBV7-8; CDR3: CASRRTNTEAFF; DNA: TGTGCCAGCAGGAGGACGAACACTGAAGCTTTCTTT
D: TRBD1; J: TRBJ2-7; size: -; V: TRBV7-2; CDR3: CASTFNTDRAGYEQYF; DNA: TGTGCCAGCACCTTCAACACGGACAGGGCAGGCTACGAGCAGTACTTC
D: -; J: TRBJ1-1; size: -; V: TRBV7-2; CDR3: CASSLRVGMNTEAFF; DNA: TGTGCCAGCAGCTTAAGGGTGGGGATGAACACTGAAGCTTTCTTT
D: -; J: TRBJ2-5; size: -; V: TRBV11-3; CDR3: CASSLTLKSIQETQYF; DNA: TGTGCCAGCAGCTTAACTTTAAAGTCTATCCAAGAGACCCAGTACTTC
D: -; J: TRBJ1-1; size: -; V: TRBV4-3; CDR3: CASSQDFTGGTEAFF; DNA: TGCGCCAGCAGCCAAGATTTCACAGGAGGCACTGAAGCTTTCTTT
D: TRBD1; J: TRBJ1-1; size: -; V: TRBV11-1; CDR3: CASSLGQGRNTEAFF; DNA: TGTGCCAGCAGCTTGGGACAGGGAAGGAACACTGAAGCTTTCTTT
D: TRBD1; J: TRBJ2-7; size: once; V: TRBV11-2; CDR3: CASSLDRGEQGASYEQYF; DNA: TGTGCCAGCAGCTTAGATAGGGGCGAACAGGGGGCCAGCTACGAGCAGTACTTC
D: -; J: TRBJ2-1; size: -; V: TRBV7-2; CDR3: CASSRPTLGSSYNEQFF; DNA: TGTGCCAGCAGCCGGCCCACTTTGGGGAGCTCCTACAATGAGCAGTTCTTC
D: -; J: TRBJ2-7; size: -; V: TRBV5-1; CDR3: CASSLAPSLSGTPVNEQYF; DNA: TGCGCCAGCAGCTTGGCTCCGTCACTCTCCGGGACGCCAGTAAACGAGCAGTACTTC
D: -; J: TRBJ1-3; size: -; V: TRBV7-9; CDR3: CASSDLDPKSGNTIYF; DNA: TGTGCCAGCAGCGATCTGGACCCTAAGTCTGGAAACACCATATATTTT
D: -; J: TRBJ2-1; size: -; V: TRBV7-8; CDR3: CASSVKIWSSYNEQFF; DNA: TGTGCCAGCAGCGTAAAAATCTGGAGCTCCTACAATGAGCAGTTCTTC
D: -; J: TRBJ2-1; size: -; V: TRBV7-3; CDR3: CASSTHRNEQFF; DNA: TGTGCCAGCAGCACGCACCGCAATGAGCAGTTCTTC
D: -; J: TRBJ1-1; size: -; V: TRBV12-5; CDR3: CASGLEEMGGKWMNTEAFF; DNA: TGTGCTAGTGGACTTGAAGAGATGGGGGGCAAGTGGATGAACACTGAAGCTTTCTTT
D: TRBD1; J: TRBJ2-1; size: -; V: TRBV7-6; CDR3: CASSKTGFAYNEQFF; DNA: TGTGCCAGCAGTAAGACAGGGTTCGCCTACAATGAGCAGTTCTTC